The next 22 T cell receptor beta chains were all read from a single sample in a study of OX40 agonist ivuxolimab in advanced cancers. The protocol was immunoSEQ multiplex PCR, while the TCRdb copy is restricted to in-frame clones and leaves out a portion. Among about 50,000 clones listed, over 75% were seen once. Sequenced here: CD4+ or CD8+ T cells sorted from blood, sampled in a trial of the OX40 agonist ivuxolimab. The source of these receptors is an adult with an advanced solid tumor such as melanoma, head and neck, liver or kidney cancer.

The chain carries TRBV10-3 and TRBJ2-2, with 11 positions matching TRBD1. This CDR3 is built from 14 residues. Unmatched junction bases numbered 6, after V lost 10 bases and J lost 5 bases. The germline V gene encodes CDR1 ENHRY and CDR2 SYGVKD. This chain's CDR3 is CATSGTGGTGELFF. The DNA of the CDR3 is TGTGCCACCTCCGGGACAGGGGGTACCGGGGAGCTGTTTTTT.

This chain uses TRBV5-1 with TRBJ2-3; D is undetermined. The germline gives CDR1 SGHRS, CDR2 YFSETQ. The CDR3 totals 14 residues. The ends were cut back, 0 bases at V and 0 bases at J, with 5 bases in the middle. CDR3 protein: CASSLDRSTDTQYF. The CDR3 DNA follows: TGCGCCAGCAGCTTGGACAGAAGCACAGATACGCAGTATTTT.

The CDR3 DNA reads TGTGCCAGCAGCTTAGGGACAGGCTTTCCGGAGACCCAGTACTTC. Translated: CASSLGTGFPETQYF. The chain joins TRBV7-2 to TRBJ2-5; TRBD1 matches at 7 bases. The J segment lost 5 bases and the V segment lost 1 base, leaving 7 bases of the junction unmatched. Per the germline V gene, CDR1 is SGHTA and CDR2 is FQGNSA. This CDR3 has 15 residues.

The chain uses TRBV11-3 and TRBJ1-1; no clear D. The CDR3 runs 14 residues. V was trimmed by 0 bases and J by 6 bases, leaving 11 bases between them. The V gene's germline CDR1 is SGHNT and CDR2 YENEEA. In nucleotides, the CDR3 is TGTGCCAGCAGCTTAGAACAGACCTTTTCTGAAGCTTTCTTT. This gives the protein CASSLEQTFSEAFF.

The chain recombines TRBV2 with TRBJ2-2; no definite D call. This CDR3 contains 18 residues. The germline V gene has CDR1 SNHLY and CDR2 FYNNEI. V gave up 6 bases and J gave up 0 bases, with 20 bases separating them. This CDR3 reads CASRTQHAGHANTGELFF. The CDR3 bases are TGTGCCAGCAGAACACAACACGCCGGCCATGCGAACACCGGGGAGCTGTTTTTT. Using reference TRBV2 and TRBJ2-2 for the parts outside the CDR3, the full variable domain is EPEVTQTPSHQVTQMGQEVILRCVPISNHLYFYWYRQILGQKVEFLVSFYNNEISEKSEIFDDQFSVERPDGSNFTLKIRSTKLEDSAMYFCASRTQHAGHANTGELFFGEGSRLTVL.

The chain links TRBV7-2 to TRBJ2-4; D call uncertain. The CDR3 has 12 amino acids. Germline loops: CDR1 SGHTA, CDR2 FQGNSA. Trimming shortened V by 5 bases and J by 5 bases, and 7 bases separated the two germline ends. This CDR3 is CASSPSENIQYF. The CDR3 nucleotides are TGTGCCAGCAGCCCCTCGGAAAACATTCAGTACTTC.

This sequence joins TRBV23-1 and TRBJ2-3; D is unresolved. TRBV23-1 is reported as an ORF; its role is uncertain. CDR3 size: 15 residues. The ends were cut back, 1 base at V and 3 bases at J, with 11 bases in the middle. The CDR3, as DNA: TGCGCCAGCAGTCAATTCCCTAGTAAGACAGATACGCAGTATTTT. Translation: CASSQFPSKTDTQYF.

This clone was recorded once. This chain connects TRBV6-5 to TRBJ2-5; 10 bases match TRBD2. CDR3 length: 16 residues. After removal of 0 bases from V and 4 bases from J, the junction contained 5 bases not matched to a gene. The V gene's germline CDR1 is MNHEY and CDR2 SVGAGI. This CDR3 is CASSYSSSGRVETQYF. The CDR3, as DNA: TGTGCCAGCAGTTACTCCTCCAGCGGGAGGGTAGAGACCCAGTACTTC.

V is TRBV5-1 and J is TRBJ2-5; 8 bases match TRBD1. The better agreement between TRBJ2-7 and the DNA end casts doubt on the J call. Per germline, CDR1 SGHRS and CDR2 YFSETQ. The CDR3 runs to 15 residues. The CDR3 DNA reads as TGCGCCAGCAGCTTGACAGGGGGAGCTTATTACGAGCAGTACTTC. Protein: CASSLTGGAYYEQYF.

This clone was found a few times. V and J are TRBV5-4 and TRBJ1-2; possible D gene TRBD1, 5 bases. V gave up 6 bases and J gave up 8 bases, with 14 bases separating them. This CDR3 is 12 amino acids long. Per the germline V gene, CDR1 is SGHNT and CDR2 is YYREEE (reference sequence). The CDR3 spells CASTPGGVGYTF. CDR3 in DNA: TGTGCCAGCACCCCGGGAGGGGTAGGCTACACCTTC.

V gene TRBV5-1 combines with J gene TRBJ2-2, with 7 bases that match TRBD2. The CDR3 spans 17 residues. J lost 0 bases, V lost 4 bases, and 9 bases had no gene match. The germline V gene encodes CDR1 SGHRS and CDR2 YFSETQ. The CDR3 sequence is CASSKTLAAANTGELFF. The CDR3 nucleotides read TGCGCCAGCAGCAAAACCCTAGCGGCCGCGAACACCGGGGAGCTGTTTTTT.

The chain carries TRBV5-6 and TRBJ1-1; a possible D gene is TRBD1 (6 bases). In germline, CDR1 is SGHDT, CDR2 YYEEEE. V gave up 0 bases and J gave up 5 bases, with 14 bases separating them. The CDR3 totals 15 residues. This CDR3 is CASSLVGGRGTEAFF. The CDR3 DNA sequence: TGTGCCAGCAGCTTGGTAGGGGGAAGGGGGACTGAAGCTTTCTTT.

This chain uses TRBV2 with TRBJ1-2; TRBD1 matches 7 bases. V was clipped by 6 bases and J by 4 bases; unmatched bases: 5. This CDR3 comprises 13 residues. CDR1 SNHLY and CDR2 FYNNEI come from the germline V gene. The CDR3 is CASSRGVGYGYTF. CDR3 in DNA: TGTGCCAGCAGCAGGGGGGTAGGCTATGGCTACACCTTC.

The chain has TRBV10-3 and TRBJ2-7; D not resolved. The CDR3 consists of 14 residues. CDR1 is ENHRY and CDR2 is SYGVKD in the germline V gene. Trimming shortened V by 0 bases and J by 4 bases, and 10 bases separated the two germline ends. The CDR3 loop is CAISESARSYEQYF. The CDR3 nucleotides read TGTGCCATCAGTGAGTCTGCCAGGTCTTACGAGCAGTACTTC.

This clone was recorded a few times. This chain uses TRBV13 with TRBJ2-1; D is ambiguous. This CDR3 spans 15 amino acids. Germline V CDR1 and CDR2: PRHDT, FYEKMQ (reference sequence). The V and J ends lost 0 bases and 0 bases respectively, with 6 bases between them. The CDR3 reads CASSLGQDSYNEQFF. The CDR3 DNA follows: TGTGCCAGCAGCTTAGGTCAGGACTCCTACAATGAGCAGTTCTTC.

This clone has just a few counts. The chain has TRBV2 and TRBJ1-5, with TRBD1 matching 9 bases. CDR1 and CDR2 (germline): SNHLY, FYNNEI. Trimming cost V 1 base and J 7 bases; bases outside gene matches: 2. CDR3 size: 14 residues. The CDR3: CASSEGTGEQPQHF. The CDR3 DNA follows: TGTGCCAGCAGTGAAGGGACAGGGGAACAGCCCCAGCATTTT.

The chain employs TRBV11-1 and TRBJ2-7, with D possibly TRBD2 on 6 matching bases. CDR3 length: 15 amino acids. Germline CDR1 is SGHAT and CDR2 is FQDESV (reference sequence). Between the trimmed V and J ends, which lost 4 bases and 6 bases, there was a span of 19 bases. The CDR3: CASSSYSRAGTEQYF. The CDR3 nucleotides are TGTGCCAGCAGCTCCTACTCTAGGGCGGGAACCGAGCAGTACTTC.

The chain uses TRBV28 and TRBJ1-6; the D gene is possibly TRBD1 (6 bases). In germline, CDR1 is MDHEN, CDR2 SYDVKM. The CDR3 is 18 residues long. V gave up 3 bases and J gave up 0 bases, with 15 bases separating them. Here the CDR3 reads CASSLVEGVSSYNSPLHF. The CDR3, as DNA: TGTGCCAGCAGTTTGGTTGAGGGGGTGAGCTCCTATAATTCACCCCTCCACTTT.

The rearrangement links TRBV27 to TRBJ2-2; TRBD2 aligns across 9 bases. Trimming at V came to 7 bases and at J to 5 bases, leaving 2 bases not matched to a gene. The length of the CDR3 is 13 residues. Germline CDR1 MNHEY, CDR2 SMNVEV (reference sequence). The CDR3 reads CASNSGRTGELFF. The DNA of the CDR3 is TGTGCCAGCAATAGCGGGAGAACCGGGGAGCTGTTTTTT.

The J gene is TRBJ2-2, the V gene TRBV13; D not resolved. V gave up 5 bases and J gave up 2 bases, with 9 bases separating them. Germline V gene sequence: CDR1 PRHDT, CDR2 FYEKMQ (reference sequence). The length of the CDR3 is 14 residues. CDR3: CASSAYLNTGELFF. The CDR3, as DNA: TGTGCCAGCAGCGCGTATCTAAACACCGGGGAGCTGTTTTTT.

The chain uses TRBV6-5 and TRBJ2-5; D is ambiguous. V lost 6 bases to trimming and J lost 5 bases, with 7 bases between them. CDR3 length: 11 residues. Germline CDR1 MNHEY, CDR2 SVGAGI. This CDR3 reads CASRYLETQYF. CDR3 nucleotides: TGTGCCAGCAGGTACCTGGAGACCCAGTACTTC.

The chain links TRBV5-5 to TRBJ1-2, with 10 bases fitting TRBD1. Germline CDR1 SGHKS, CDR2 YYEKEE (reference sequence). V shed 4 bases, J shed 4 bases, and the junction held 4 bases outside the gene matches. The CDR3 length is 14 residues. The CDR3 sequence: CASSVTGGGYGYTF. CDR3 in DNA: TGTGCCAGCAGCGTGACAGGGGGCGGCTATGGCTACACCTTC.